The next 23 T cell receptor beta chains were all read from a single sample in a study of pediatric ulcerative colitis. Only in-frame clones appear in the TCRdb table, and some are missing; sequencing was by immunoSEQ multiplex PCR. The sample lists roughly 64,000 clones, about 90% seen once, with approximately 3.7% in the top ten. The sample comprised blood. The receptor set was obtained from a boy aged 5 to 17 with severe ulcerative colitis.

The CDR3 here is CAGSGSPDYEQYF. The CDR3 DNA is TGTGCTGGTAGTGGGAGCCCCGACTACGAGCAGTACTTC. The V gene is TRBV28, the J gene TRBJ2-7; D might be TRBD2 (5 bases). Germline CDR1 and CDR2: MDHEN and SYDVKM. There are 13 residues in the CDR3.

The chain recombines TRBV6-1 with TRBJ2-5, with TRBD2 matching 11 bases. Losses at the gene ends were 6 bases for V and 7 bases for J; bases not matched to a gene: 10. Germline loops: CDR1 MNHNS, CDR2 SASEGT. The CDR3 length is 15 residues. The CDR3 is CASRGLTSGIGTQYF. CDR3 nucleotides: TGTGCCAGCAGAGGACTGACTAGCGGGATCGGGACCCAGTACTTC.

This sequence joins TRBV13 and TRBJ2-7, with unresolved D. The ends were cut back, 6 bases at V and 0 bases at J, with 12 bases in the middle. Per germline, CDR1 PRHDT and CDR2 FYEKMQ (reference sequence). CDR3 size: 14 residues. CDR3 protein: CASSLGSSSYEQYF. The DNA of the CDR3 is TGTGCCAGCAGTCTTGGCTCCAGCTCCTACGAGCAGTACTTC.

The chain links TRBV12-5 to TRBJ1-1, with 7 positions matching TRBD1. After removal of 0 bases from V and 12 bases from J, the junction contained 7 bases not matched to a gene. This CDR3 contains 13 residues. Germline-derived CDR1 and CDR2 are LGHNT and FRNRAP. CDR3 nucleotide sequence: TGTGCTAGTGGTTTGGTATCGACAGGGAAAACTTTCTTT. Translation: CASGLVSTGKTFF.

V gene TRBV10-3 combines with J gene TRBJ2-7, with 12 bases lining up with TRBD2. Germline loops: CDR1 ENHRY, CDR2 SYGVKD. Trimming cost V 3 bases and J 4 bases; bases outside gene matches: 7. This CDR3 has 16 amino acids. The CDR3 loop is CAISDGTSGFLYEQYF. CDR3 in DNA: TGTGCCATCAGTGATGGGACTAGCGGGTTCCTGTACGAGCAGTACTTC.

The DNA of the CDR3 is TGTGCCAGCACCATAACAAATGAGCAGTTCTTC. As protein: CASTITNEQFF. The V and J genes are TRBV7-9 and TRBJ2-1; D gene ambiguous. Germline loops: CDR1 SEHNR, CDR2 FQNEAQ (reference sequence). The CDR3 contains 11 residues. Trimming stripped 7 bases from V and 7 bases from J, with 8 bases between.

The chain uses TRBV2 and TRBJ2-3, with D tentatively TRBD1 (5 bases). The germline V gene encodes CDR1 SNHLY and CDR2 FYNNEI. CDR3 length equals 14 residues. V was pared by 3 bases and J by 0 bases, with 7 bases between. This chain's CDR3 is CASSEQGSTDTQYF. DNA for the CDR3: TGTGCCAGCAGTGAGCAGGGTAGCACAGATACGCAGTATTTT.

This clone has more than one count but fewer than ten. CDR3 sequence reads: CASKKGQGGNQPQHF. In nucleotides, the CDR3 is TGTGCCAGCAAGAAAGGACAGGGTGGCAATCAGCCCCAGCATTTT. The chain joins TRBV6-5 to TRBJ1-5; 8 nucleotides agree with TRBD1. The germline V gene has CDR1 MNHEY and CDR2 SVGAGI. V lost 7 bases to trimming and J lost 2 bases; unmatched junction nucleotides: 7. The CDR3 sequence is 15 residues long.

V is TRBV9 and J is TRBJ1-1, with D hard to call. V was trimmed by 4 bases and J by 0 bases, leaving 10 bases between them. Germline values: CDR1 SGDLS, CDR2 YYNGEE. This CDR3 has 14 residues. CDR3 amino acids: CASSPVTLNTEAFF. The CDR3 nucleotides read TGTGCCAGCAGCCCCGTTACACTGAACACTGAAGCTTTCTTT.

The V and J genes are TRBV12-2 and TRBJ2-2; TRBD2 was called by the table and not checked on the DNA. TRBV12-2 is an annotated pseudogene. The CDR3 has 15 amino acids. DNA for the CDR3: TGTGCAAGTCGCTTAGCCTATGCGAACACCGGGGAGCTGTTTTTT. Amino acid sequence: CASRLAYANTGELFF.

V is TRBV4-1 and J is TRBJ2-2; no reliable D call. Trimming shortened V by 1 base and J by 1 base, and 10 bases separated the two germline ends. The CDR3 length is 16 residues. The germline gives CDR1 MGHRA, CDR2 YSYEKL. CDR3 coding DNA: TGCGCCAGCAGCCAAGTTCCCGGACGGAACACCGGGGAGCTGTTTTTT. This translates into CASSQVPGRNTGELFF.

This clone was detected once. This sequence joins TRBV29-1 and TRBJ2-3, with unresolved D. The CDR3 contains 12 residues. Trimming stripped 4 bases from V and 6 bases from J, with 11 bases between. Germline CDR1 reads SQVTM; CDR2 reads ANQGSEA. CDR3 residues: CSVVVLGDTQYF. The CDR3 DNA follows: TGCAGCGTTGTTGTTCTAGGGGATACGCAGTATTTT.

The V call is TRBV6-5, the J call TRBJ2-2; D perhaps matches TRBD1 (5 bases). This CDR3 comprises 14 residues. Trimming removed 4 bases from V and 6 bases from J, with 12 bases in between. Germline V gene data show CDR1 as MNHEY and CDR2 as SVGAGI. CDR3 coding DNA: TGTGCCAGCAGTTGGGGCTTCGAGTCCGGGGAGCTGTTTTTT. This codes for CASSWGFESGELFF.

V and J are TRBV5-6 and TRBJ1-5; D remains ambiguous. From germline, CDR1 is SGHDT and CDR2 YYEEEE. The ends were cut back, 0 bases at V and 4 bases at J, with 8 bases in the middle. The CDR3 loop spans 14 amino acids. The CDR3 loop reads CASSLEGRNQPQHF. The CDR3 nucleotides are TGTGCCAGCAGCTTGGAGGGCAGGAATCAGCCCCAGCATTTT. Complete variable domain (other parts from reference TRBV5-6 and TRBJ1-5): DAGVTQSPTHLIKTRGQQVTLRCSPKSGHDTVSWYQQALGQGPQFIFQYYEEEERQRGNFPDRFSGHQFPNYSSELNVNALLLGDSALYLCASSLEGRNQPQHFGDGTRLSIL.

The chain couples TRBV19 to TRBJ1-1; no reliable D call. The V gene's germline CDR1 is LNHDA and CDR2 SQIVND (reference sequence). The CDR3 has 15 residues. V was cut by 7 bases and J by 0 bases, with 15 bases left in between. Here the CDR3 DNA reads TGTGCCAGTAAACTAGGACTGGCTGTGAACACTGAAGCTTTCTTT. It yields the protein CASKLGLAVNTEAFF.

J is TRBJ1-1 and V is TRBV11-3; D call uncertain. CDR1 SGHNT and CDR2 YENEEA come from the germline V gene. V shed 8 bases and J shed 0 bases, with 10 bases lying between them. CDR3 length: 13 residues. CDR3 nucleotide sequence: TGTGCCAGCCGGGGTCGGTTGAACACTGAAGCTTTCTTT. Encoded protein: CASRGRLNTEAFF.

The gene calls are TRBV6-1 and TRBJ1-1, with TRBD1 matching over 8 bases. V was pared by 3 bases and J by 5 bases, with 8 bases of the junction left unmatched. The CDR3 sequence is 15 residues long. The germline V gene encodes CDR1 MNHNS and CDR2 SASEGT. CDR3 in DNA: TGTGCCAGCAGTGACCGGACAGGGAAGAGGACTGAAGCTTTCTTT. The encoded protein is CASSDRTGKRTEAFF.

The V call is TRBV27, the J call TRBJ2-3; 9 nucleotides agree with TRBD2. The CDR3 has 13 residues. Trimming took 6 bases from V and 3 from J; bases not matched to a gene: 1. Germline values: CDR1 MNHEY, CDR2 SMNVEV (reference sequence). This CDR3 reads CASRGLATDTQYF. The CDR3 DNA follows: TGTGCCAGCAGGGGACTAGCAACAGATACGCAGTATTTT.

Of note for this clone: A junction end diverges from the germline sequence, so it may reflect a read error. V usage is TRBV2 and J usage is TRBJ2-4; 14 bases map to TRBD2. The CDR3 runs 16 residues. Germline V CDR1 and CDR2: SNHLY, FYNNEI. CDR3 loop: CASSATSGRATNIQYF. DNA for the CDR3: TGTGCCAGCAGTGCGACTAGCGGGAGGGCCACAAACATTCAGTACTTC.

The chain carries TRBV6-6 and TRBJ1-1; no clear D gene. V lost 4 bases, J lost 2 bases, and 14 bases lay in between. This CDR3 has 15 amino acids. Germline lookup yields CDR1 MNHNY and CDR2 SVGAGI (reference sequence). CDR3 nucleotides: TGTGCCAGCAGTTCTCCCTGGTGGGGAAACACTGAAGCTTTCTTT. Protein sequence: CASSSPWWGNTEAFF.

The chain employs TRBV15 and TRBJ2-7, with 8 bases identical to TRBD1. The CDR3 consists of 14 residues. Trimming at V came to 1 base and at J to 1 base, leaving 0 bases not matched to a gene. Germline V gene sequence: CDR1 LNHNV, CDR2 YYDKDF (reference sequence). The CDR3 coding sequence is TGTGCCACCAGCAGAGGGACAGGGTCCTACGAGCAGTACTTC. Protein: CATSRGTGSYEQYF. Full variable domain (outside the CDR3, taken from reference TRBV15 and TRBJ2-7): DAMVIQNPRYQVTQFGKPVTLSCSQTLNHNVMYWYQQKSSQAPKLLFHYYDKDFNNEADTPDNFQSRRPNTSFCFLDIRSPGLGDTAMYLCATSRGTGSYEQYFGPGTRLTVT.

The chain employs TRBV6-5 and TRBJ2-7; D is tentatively TRBD1 or TRBD2 (6 bases each). The CDR3 consists of 16 residues. The V and J ends lost 3 bases and 2 bases respectively, with 17 bases between them. Germline V gene sequence: CDR1 MNHEY, CDR2 SVGAGI. The CDR3 reads CASSYPRGQGTYEQYF. CDR3 DNA sequence: TGTGCCAGCAGTTATCCCCGGGGGCAGGGGACCTACGAGCAGTACTTC.

The J gene is TRBJ1-4, the V gene TRBV27; D unresolved. Trimming pared 3 bases from V and 0 bases from J, leaving 11 bases between. The CDR3 consists of 16 residues. CDR1 and CDR2 (germline): MNHEY, SMNVEV (reference sequence). The CDR3 DNA reads as TGTGCCAGCAGTTTGGAGGTCATGCCAACTAATGAAAAACTGTTTTTT. Protein sequence: CASSLEVMPTNEKLFF.